The 25 T cell receptor beta chains listed next were all sequenced from one sample in a study of cytomegalovirus exposure and HLA in healthy donors. PCR amplification relied on 60 Vbeta primers (plus 13 Jbeta primers). The table came from immunoSEQ multiplex PCR; TCRdb's copy has only in-frame clones and leaves some out. The sample holds roughly 80,000 clones. Sequencing was done on a sample of PBMCs. These receptors all come from a man aged 45-65 years in good health and CMV-seronegative.

The rearrangement links TRBV28 to TRBJ1-5; D possibly corresponds to TRBD1 (6 bases). The CDR3 is 14 residues long. Trimming took off 5 bases at V and 3 bases at J, with 11 bases between the two ends. The germline V gene has CDR1 MDHEN and CDR2 SYDVKM. The CDR3 region is CASSTGQFNQPQHF. The CDR3, as DNA: TGTGCCAGCAGTACCGGACAGTTCAATCAGCCCCAGCATTTT.

The rearrangement joins TRBV28 to TRBJ2-7, with TRBD1 matching 7 bases. V was pared by 2 bases and J by 2 bases, with 6 bases of the junction left unmatched. The CDR3 loop spans 15 amino acids. Germline CDR1 and CDR2: MDHEN and SYDVKM. The CDR3 DNA reads TGTGCCAGCAGTTTAGAGGGGGCTATCACCTACGAGCAGTACTTC. It encodes CASSLEGAITYEQYF.

V gene TRBV6-5 combines with J gene TRBJ2-7; TRBD1 is a possible D gene (6 bases). The CDR3 consists of 15 residues. CDR1 and CDR2 (germline): MNHEY, SVGAGI. The V end lost 4 bases, the J end lost 1 base, and 14 bases lay between the germline ends. The DNA of the CDR3 is TGTGCCAGCAGTTCACTTGAACAGGGTTCCTACGAGCAGTACTTC. This codes for CASSSLEQGSYEQYF.

The V gene is TRBV19, the J gene TRBJ2-5, with 8 bases identical to TRBD1. J was trimmed by 2 bases and V by 10 bases; bases with no gene match: 12. The germline V gene has CDR1 LNHDA and CDR2 SQIVND (reference sequence). This CDR3 comprises 15 residues. CDR3 in DNA: TGTGCCACCAGCGGACAGGGCGGACATCAAGAGACCCAGTACTTC. Translated, it gives CATSGQGGHQETQYF.

Written as DNA, the CDR3 is TGTGCCAGCAGCGGTAGAGGGAGCCACGAGCAGTACTTC. Its protein product is CASSGRGSHEQYF. V usage is TRBV11-3 and J usage is TRBJ2-7, with D possibly TRBD2 on 5 matching bases. The CDR3 runs to 13 residues. Per germline, CDR1 SGHNT and CDR2 YENEEA. Trimming removed 5 bases from V and 5 bases from J, with 13 bases in between.

V is TRBV6-5 and J is TRBJ2-1; D gene unclear. The CDR3 runs 13 residues. Germline V gene sequence: CDR1 MNHEY, CDR2 SVGAGI. Trimming left V 2 bases short and J 6 bases short, with 8 bases between. The CDR3 spells CASSYGSPNEQFF. The CDR3 coding sequence is TGTGCCAGCAGTTACGGTAGCCCCAATGAGCAGTTCTTC.

The chain combines TRBV28 with TRBJ1-1; D might be TRBD1 (6 bases). Germline CDR1 is MDHEN and CDR2 is SYDVKM. Trimming took off 5 bases at V and 6 bases at J, with 13 bases between the two ends. CDR3 size: 13 residues. The CDR3 sequence: CASSPLAGAEAFF. In DNA, the CDR3 is TGTGCCAGCAGTCCCTTGGCAGGGGCTGAAGCTTTCTTT.

The chain has TRBV7-2 and TRBJ1-4; D remains ambiguous. Per the germline V gene, CDR1 is SGHTA and CDR2 is FQGNSA. CDR3 size: 17 residues. V was cut by 1 base and J by 0 bases, with 12 bases left in between. CDR3 residues: CASSLGLRRTTNEKLFF. The DNA for the CDR3 is TGTGCCAGCAGCTTAGGGCTTCGTCGCACAACTAATGAAAAACTGTTTTTT.

The chain employs TRBV5-4 and TRBJ2-5; D is ambiguous. This CDR3 contains 15 residues. CDR1 and CDR2 (germline): SGHNT, YYREEE (reference sequence). The V gene lost 0 bases and the J gene lost 1 base, with 10 bases spanning the gap. CDR3 in DNA: TGTGCCAGCAGCTTGGGGCAGATCTTCCAAGAGACCCAGTACTTC. This translates into CASSLGQIFQETQYF.

The CDR3 reads CASSRYAGAGETQYF. CDR3 bases: TGCGCCAGCAGCCGATACGCGGGGGCTGGGGAGACCCAGTACTTC. This chain uses TRBV5-1 with TRBJ2-5, with D perhaps TRBD2 (7 bases). The CDR3 spans 15 residues. The V and J ends lost 4 bases and 5 bases respectively, with 18 bases between them. Per the germline V gene, CDR1 is SGHRS and CDR2 is YFSETQ.

The chain combines TRBV6-5 with TRBJ1-5, with 7 nucleotides matching TRBD1. The J segment lost 4 bases and the V segment lost 8 bases, leaving 8 bases of the junction unmatched. CDR1 is MNHEY, CDR2 SVGAGI, per germline. The CDR3 loop spans 14 amino acids. Here the CDR3 reads CASGGNRGNQPQHF. CDR3 sequence (DNA): TGTGCCAGCGGGGGAAACAGGGGAAATCAGCCCCAGCATTTT.

This sequence joins TRBV2 and TRBJ2-2, with D possibly being TRBD1 (5 bases). The V gene lost 3 bases and the J gene lost 5 bases, with 7 bases spanning the gap. The germline V gene encodes CDR1 SNHLY and CDR2 FYNNEI. The CDR3 is 13 residues long. This CDR3 is CASSESGTGELFF. CDR3 in DNA: TGTGCCAGCAGTGAGTCAGGGACCGGGGAGCTGTTTTTT.

The chain is built from TRBV27 and TRBJ2-1; 7 bases align to TRBD1. This CDR3 has 13 residues. With V trimmed by 5 bases and J by 15 bases, 13 bases remained unmatched. CDR1 is MNHEY and CDR2 is SMNVEV in the germline V gene (reference sequence). This chain's CDR3 is CASSPTGTVAWFF. The CDR3 DNA reads as TGTGCCAGCAGTCCGACCGGGACAGTCGCATGGTTCTTC.

This rearrangement joins TRBV11-3 to TRBJ2-7, with 9 bases that match TRBD1. CDR1 SGHNT and CDR2 YENEEA come from the germline V gene. This CDR3 is 14 amino acids long. Trimming took 5 bases from V and 9 from J; bases not matched to a gene: 11. CDR3 loop: CASSLNQGQGRQYF. In DNA form, the CDR3 reads TGTGCCAGCAGCCTCAATCAGGGACAGGGACGGCAGTACTTC.

CDR3 residues: CAISGQLLPNYGYTF. DNA for the CDR3: TGTGCCATCAGTGGACAGCTTCTACCGAACTATGGCTACACCTTC. The chain has TRBV10-3 and TRBJ1-2, with D possibly TRBD1 on 5 matching bases. The germline gives CDR1 ENHRY, CDR2 SYGVKD. CDR3 length: 15 amino acids. Trimming removed 4 bases from V and 2 bases from J, with 14 bases in between.

The chain carries TRBV27 and TRBJ2-3; D is ambiguous. Trimming pared 5 bases from V and 6 bases from J, leaving 15 bases between. This CDR3 contains 14 residues. Germline CDR1 reads MNHEY; CDR2 reads SMNVEV (reference sequence). DNA of the CDR3: TGTGCCAGCAGTCCCCAGGCTTATGTCGATACGCAGTATTTT. Its protein product is CASSPQAYVDTQYF.

This chain uses TRBV2 with TRBJ2-7; 7 bases agree with TRBD2. Trimming removed 2 bases from V and 7 bases from J; junction bases left unmatched: 8. Per germline, CDR1 SNHLY and CDR2 FYNNEI. The CDR3 has 14 residues. In DNA, the CDR3 is TGTGCCAGCAGTGAACGGCGGGGGTCAGGTGAGCAGTACTTC. Residues: CASSERRGSGEQYF.

This CDR3 reads CASSLEASGGEAQETQYF. The CDR3 region has the DNA TGCGCCAGCAGCTTGGAGGCTAGCGGGGGGGAAGCCCAAGAGACCCAGTACTTC. The chain couples TRBV5-1 to TRBJ2-5, with TRBD2 identical over 12 bases. V was clipped by 0 bases and J by 1 base; unmatched bases: 7. Germline V gives CDR1 SGHRS, CDR2 YFSETQ. This CDR3 has 18 residues.

Comments on this clone: This same CDR3 is encoded by further DNA sequences in the sample. This chain uses TRBV2 with TRBJ1-2, with TRBD1 identical over 8 bases. The CDR3 has 14 amino acids. Germline CDR1 and CDR2: SNHLY and FYNNEI. Germline trimming cut 3 bases from V and 11 bases from J; bases unmatched to any gene: 11. In DNA form, the CDR3 reads TGTGCCAGCAGTGAGGCGAGGACAGGGAGGCGTTACACCTTC. Encoded protein: CASSEARTGRRYTF.

The chain combines TRBV7-2 with TRBJ2-3; TRBD2 matches at 14 bases. Germline CDR1 SGHTA, CDR2 FQGNSA. The trim removed 5 bases at V and 1 base at J, leaving 8 bases unmatched. The CDR3 is 18 amino acids. Here the CDR3 reads CASSPRTSGGRRTDTQYF. The CDR3 nucleotides are TGTGCCAGCAGCCCACGGACTAGCGGGGGGAGACGCACAGATACGCAGTATTTT.

This chain joins TRBV6-6 and TRBJ1-2; D is perhaps TRBD1 (6 bases). The germline gives CDR1 MNHNY, CDR2 SVGAGI (reference sequence). This CDR3 is built from 15 residues. Between the trimmed V and J ends, which lost 0 bases and 0 bases, there was a span of 8 bases. The CDR3 region is CASSYSGGPNYGYTF. CDR3 nucleotides: TGTGCCAGCAGTTACTCAGGGGGACCTAACTATGGCTACACCTTC.

The chain carries TRBV7-8 and TRBJ2-2; 8 positions agree with TRBD1. The trim removed 4 bases at V and 4 bases at J, leaving 2 bases unmatched. This CDR3 is 14 amino acids long. The germline CDR1 and CDR2 sequences are SGHVS and FQNEAQ. In DNA form, the CDR3 reads TGTGCCAGCAGCTGGACAGGGATCACCGGGGAGCTGTTTTTT. It yields the protein CASSWTGITGELFF.

This sequence joins TRBV18 and TRBJ2-3, with D maybe TRBD1 (5 bases). Trimming pared 4 bases from V and 2 bases from J, leaving 13 bases between. Germline V gives CDR1 KGHSH, CDR2 LQKENI. The CDR3 is made up of 15 amino acids. Here the CDR3 reads CASSHEWGLTDTQYF. The CDR3 bases are TGTGCCAGCTCACACGAGTGGGGCCTCACAGATACGCAGTATTTT.

The rearrangement uses TRBV6-6 and TRBJ2-7; D is perhaps TRBD1 (6 bases). CDR3 length: 14 residues. Germline CDR1 MNHNY, CDR2 SVGAGI (reference sequence). The V end was cut by 6 bases, the J end by 3 bases, with 15 bases between. For the CDR3, the DNA is TGTGCCAGCAGATTACAGGGTAGCATCTACGAGCAGTACTTC. Translation gives CASRLQGSIYEQYF.

J is TRBJ2-7 and V is TRBV2; 7 nucleotides agree with TRBD2. The CDR3 is 14 amino acids. CDR1 is SNHLY, CDR2 FYNNEI, per germline. V dropped 5 bases and J dropped 7; count of bases not matched to a gene: 11. The CDR3 sequence is CASSPSRGGQEQYF. CDR3 DNA: TGTGCCAGCAGTCCATCTCGGGGAGGGCAGGAGCAGTACTTC.